This T cell receptor (beta chain) was sequenced for a study of cytomegalovirus exposure and HLA in healthy donors. Notes on the study in general: The majority of TCR sequences were rare, yet some public TCRs appeared in many donors. In vitro work confirmed that a few CMV-associated chains recognize CMV antigens. The tendency of first-cohort TCR clusters to co-occur in the roughly 110 validation repertoires was identified by a subsequent analysis.

Trimming pared 5 bases from V and 8 bases from J, leaving 13 bases between. There are 13 residues in the CDR3. Germline lookup yields CDR1 SNHLY and CDR2 FYNNEI. The roughly 120-subject validation cohort, separate from the approximately 640-subject first cohort, included the donors. Repertoires were generated with immunoSEQ multiplex PCR, while TCRdb's copy carries only in-frame clones and drops some. The profile shows 250,000 or so clones, about 90% of them singletons. As regards this clone: Its antigen is unknown.

This TCR came from a man between 18 and 35 years old in good health and CMV-seropositive. Material: PBMCs. The chain recombines TRBV2 with TRBJ2-4, with D uncertain. The CDR3 DNA reads TGTGCCAGCAGTCGGTCCGGAACATACATTCAGTACTTC. Translated: CASSRSGTYIQYF.